Here is one T cell receptor beta chain with its context. This receptor's antigen is unknown. No base qualities exist here, and no much larger clone lies one base off it. The time point label on this specimen signifies: baseline before first vaccination. Vaccinee samples came from UK trials COV001 and COV002, including a single-blind randomized controlled phase 2/3 trial of AZD1222 (ChAdOx1 nCoV-19) in healthy adults. For TCRbeta chain sequencing, PBMC samples from trial participants were taken at day 0 and at day 28 after the second dose. The sample comes from a study of T cell responses to AZD1222 COVID-19 vaccine (dated by TCRdb to about 2021). Describing the broader study: AZD1222 recipients whose second dose came at about 4 weeks and those whose second dose came at about 12 weeks were combined into one group, since spike-specific TCR depth and breadth did not differ between the two schedules. A total of 233 trial participants underwent TCR sequencing, of whom about 210 had received two doses of AZD1222 and around 25 had received two doses of the MenACWY control vaccine. Trial participants were enrolled by age into subgroups of 18-55, 56-69 and 70-plus years, and around 140, 26 and 57 TCR-sequenced participants, respectively, were included in these subgroups. Points the paper makes about the study in general: In the small 56-69-year group, the increase in depth fell short of significance, most likely because of low power. Reportedly, close to half of the unique spike-specific TCRs recognized epitopes lying outside the regions that are mutated in the B.1.351 and B.1.1.7 variants. Participants were mostly white British and included more females than males, and it was suggested by the authors that clonal diversity may have been underestimated. After two AZD1222 doses, spike-specific TCR breadth and depth were significantly higher than at day 0 and than in MenACWY recipients. Because no day 14 peak-response samples were available, the repertoires could be characterized only after the peak T cell response. CD4 TCRs associated with the vaccine covered the entire spike protein, and the dominant responses were in regions 160-218 and 743-854. Conclusions about previously exposed vaccinees are limited, since just 6 or 7 AZD1222 recipients were seropositive for SARS-CoV-2 at baseline.

The CDR3 regions of human TCRbeta chains were analyzed by immunosequencing. The original methods were these. Repertoire TCRs were checked for matches against a reference library of SARS-CoV-2-specific TCRs that had been generated using the MIRA antigen-specificity platform. Breadth meant the fraction of unique TCRs that were SARS-CoV-2-associated, whereas depth meant the fraction of total T cells that were SARS-CoV-2-associated. Using the MIRA data, each spike-specific TCR was assigned both to the spike region to which the TCR was reactive and to a CD4 or CD8 class. Log10-transformed breadth and depth values were compared by one-way ANOVA with Sidak's multiple comparisons tests. Not all clones reach the TCRdb copy of this immuneACCESS table, which keeps in-frame sequences only. Checked studies attribute under half of the gap to unresolved V genes and leave the rest unexplained. V, J and clone size were drawn from that table, and D and trimming were deduced from the DNA. Counted in this sample were about 150,000 clones; more than 85% of them appeared once. Of the sample, 4.5% to 5.5% is held by the ten largest clones.

CDR1 and CDR2 were assigned from the germline V gene (reference sequence) as SEHNR and FQNEAQ. For this chain, trimming is 5 bases at the V end and 3 bases at the J end, and the number of junction bases without a gene match is 8. From the cysteine through the phenylalanine, the CDR3 covers 15 amino acids. Only CDR3 DNA is held: 45 bases, read in frame from base 1. The chain uses TRBV7-9 and TRBJ2-7, with 9 bases aligning to TRBD1. This receptor was obtained from an adult in good health. The source material was peripheral blood, sampled on day 0 of AZD1222 vaccination. The CDR3 protein sequence reads: CASSPSGQGGYEQYF. The DNA sequence is given as TGTGCCAGCAGCCCTTCGGGACAGGGCGGCTACGAGCAGTACTTC.